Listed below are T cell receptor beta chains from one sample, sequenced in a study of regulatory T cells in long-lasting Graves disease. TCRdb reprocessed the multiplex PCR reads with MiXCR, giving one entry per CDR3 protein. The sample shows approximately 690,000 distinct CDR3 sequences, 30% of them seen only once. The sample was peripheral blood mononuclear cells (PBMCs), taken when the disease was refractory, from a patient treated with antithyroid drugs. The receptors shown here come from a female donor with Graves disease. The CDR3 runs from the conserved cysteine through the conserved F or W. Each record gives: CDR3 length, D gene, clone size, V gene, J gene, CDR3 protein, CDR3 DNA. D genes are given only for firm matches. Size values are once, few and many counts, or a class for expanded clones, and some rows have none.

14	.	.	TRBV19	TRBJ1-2	CASSITAANYGYTF	TGTGCCAGTAGTATTACGGCAGCAAACTATGGCTACACCTTC
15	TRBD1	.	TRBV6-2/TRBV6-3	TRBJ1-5	CASSEWDRASSPQHF	TGTGCCAGCAGTGAATGGGACAGGGCTTCTTCGCCCCAGCATTTT
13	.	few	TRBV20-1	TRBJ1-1	CSAPRAGTTEAFF	TGCAGTGCTCCACGAGCCGGAACAACTGAAGCTTTCTTT
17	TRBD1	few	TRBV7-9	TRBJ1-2	CASSLAGDRSSLAGYTF	TGTGCCAGCAGCTTAGCTGGGGACAGGTCGTCCTTGGCCGGCTACACCTTC
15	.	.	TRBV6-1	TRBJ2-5	CASSTNSGVGETQYF	TGTGCCAGCAGTACCAACTCGGGAGTGGGTGAGACCCAGTACTTC
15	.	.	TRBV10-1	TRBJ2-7	CASSESTGQLAEQYF	TGCGCCAGCAGTGAGTCGACGGGACAACTAGCCGAGCAGTACTTC
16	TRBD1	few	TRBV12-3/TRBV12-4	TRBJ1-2	CASSSGQGANYDGYTF	TGTGCCAGCAGTTCCGGACAGGGGGCTAATTATGATGGCTACACCTTC
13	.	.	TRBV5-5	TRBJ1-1	CASTWTGHTEAFF	TGTGCCAGCACCTGGACGGGCCACACTGAAGCTTTCTTT
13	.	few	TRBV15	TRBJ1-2	CATSRGAAYGYTF	TGTGCCACCAGCAGAGGGGCAGCCTATGGCTACACCTTC
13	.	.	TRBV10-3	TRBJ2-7	CAISESPGNEQYF	TGTGCCATCAGTGAGTCGCCGGGGAACGAGCAGTACTTC
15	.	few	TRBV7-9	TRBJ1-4	CASSRSTSTNEKLFF	TGTGCCAGCAGCCGTTCAACATCAACTAATGAAAAACTGTTTTTT
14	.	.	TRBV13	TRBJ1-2	CASSIDTQNYGYTF	TGTGCCAGCAGCATCGACACTCAAAACTATGGCTACACCTTC
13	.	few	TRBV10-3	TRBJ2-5	CAISGKGMETQYF	TGTGCCATCAGTGGAAAGGGAATGGAGACCCAGTACTTC
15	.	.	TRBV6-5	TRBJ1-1	CASSFTGNVNTEAFF	TGTGCCAGCAGTTTTACAGGGAACGTGAACACTGAAGCTTTCTTT
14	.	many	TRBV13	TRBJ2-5	CASSQGHHQETQYF	TGTGCCAGCAGCCAGGGACACCATCAAGAGACCCAGTACTTC
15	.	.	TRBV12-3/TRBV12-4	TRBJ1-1	CASSLGDLPPFEAFF	TGTGCCAGCAGTTTGGGCGACCTTCCTCCCTTCGAAGCTTTCTTT
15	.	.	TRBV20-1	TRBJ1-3	CSARVRTDSGNTIYF	TGCAGTGCTAGAGTACGTACCGACTCTGGAAACACCATATATTTT
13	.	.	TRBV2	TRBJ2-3	CASVDGTRDTQYF	TGTGCCAGCGTTGACGGGACCCGGGATACGCAGTATTTT
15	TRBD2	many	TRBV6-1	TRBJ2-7	CASSKTSGRIHEQYF	TGTGCCAGCAGTAAGACTAGCGGGAGAATCCACGAGCAGTACTTC
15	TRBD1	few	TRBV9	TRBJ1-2	CASSGQGALGYGYTF	TGTGCCAGCAGCGGACAGGGGGCTTTGGGCTATGGCTACACCTTC
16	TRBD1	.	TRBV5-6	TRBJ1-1	CASSSLPGQGFREAFF	TGTGCCAGCAGCTCTCTACCGGGACAGGGATTCCGTGAAGCTTTCTTT
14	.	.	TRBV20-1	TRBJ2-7	CSATPTGRWSEQYF	TGCAGTGCTACTCCGACCGGACGGTGGTCGGAGCAGTACTTC
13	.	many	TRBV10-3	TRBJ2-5	CAIRSGAEETQYF	TGTGCCATCAGATCAGGGGCGGAAGAGACCCAGTACTTC
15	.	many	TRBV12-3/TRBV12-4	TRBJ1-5	CASSLPRGSNQPQHF	TGTGCCAGCAGTTTACCCAGGGGAAGCAATCAGCCCCAGCATTTT
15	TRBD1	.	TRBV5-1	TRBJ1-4	CASSWDRGFNEKLFF	TGCGCCAGCAGCTGGGACAGGGGCTTTAATGAAAAACTGTTTTTT
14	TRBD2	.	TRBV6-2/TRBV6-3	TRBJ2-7	CASSRVAGTYEQYF	TGCGCCAGCAGCCGAGTAGCGGGGACCTACGAGCAGTACTTC
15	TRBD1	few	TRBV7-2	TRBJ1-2	CASSTWTGDNYGYTF	TGTGCCAGCAGCACATGGACAGGGGATAACTATGGCTACACCTTC
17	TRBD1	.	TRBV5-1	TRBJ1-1	CASSLTGTGWTNTEAFF	TGCGCCAGCAGCTTAACCGGGACAGGGTGGACGAACACTGAAGCTTTCTTT
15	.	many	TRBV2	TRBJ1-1	CASSVGQDLYTEAFF	TGTGCCAGCAGTGTTGGTCAGGACCTTTACACTGAAGCTTTCTTT
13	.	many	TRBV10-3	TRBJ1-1	CAIGDSPNTEAFF	TGTGCCATCGGAGACAGCCCGAACACTGAAGCTTTCTTT
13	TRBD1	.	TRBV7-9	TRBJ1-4	CASRGQGDEKLFF	TGTGCCAGCAGGGGACAGGGCGACGAAAAACTGTTTTTT
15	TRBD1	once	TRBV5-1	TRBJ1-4	CASSSQQGAGEKLFF	TGCGCCAGCAGCTCTCAACAGGGGGCCGGAGAAAAACTGTTTTTT
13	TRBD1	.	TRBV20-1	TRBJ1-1	CSAPGQGATEAFF	TGCAGTGCTCCCGGACAGGGTGCCACTGAAGCTTTCTTT
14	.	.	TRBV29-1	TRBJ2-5	CSEVTSGLGGTQYF	TGCAGCGAGGTCACGTCAGGGCTCGGGGGGACCCAGTACTTC
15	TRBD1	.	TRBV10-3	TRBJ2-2	CAISPDRGDPGELFF	TGTGCCATCAGCCCGGACAGGGGGGACCCCGGGGAGCTGTTTTTT
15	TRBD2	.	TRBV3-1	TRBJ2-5	CASSHTLAYQETQYF	TGTGCCAGCAGCCATACACTAGCGTACCAAGAGACCCAGTACTTC
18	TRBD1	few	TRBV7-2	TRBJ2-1	CASSSFITGTGTYNEQFF	TGTGCCAGCAGCTCGTTCATTACCGGGACAGGGACCTACAATGAGCAGTTCTTC
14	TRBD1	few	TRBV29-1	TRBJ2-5	CSVESRSGGETQYF	TGCAGCGTTGAATCAAGGTCAGGGGGCGAGACCCAGTACTTC
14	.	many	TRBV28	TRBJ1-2	CASSLGDSNYGYTF	TGTGCCAGCAGCTTGGGTGACAGCAACTATGGCTACACCTTC
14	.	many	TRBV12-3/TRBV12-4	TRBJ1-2	CASSFGQLYYGYTF	TGTGCCAGCAGTTTCGGTCAGCTTTACTATGGCTACACCTTC
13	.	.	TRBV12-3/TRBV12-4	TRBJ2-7	CASSVTDAYEQYF	TGTGCCAGCAGCGTCACGGACGCTTACGAGCAGTACTTC
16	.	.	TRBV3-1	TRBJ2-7	CASSQVLDRFSYEQYF	TGTGCCAGCAGCCAAGTTCTGGACAGATTCTCCTACGAGCAGTACTTC
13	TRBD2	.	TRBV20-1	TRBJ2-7	CSALSGRAYEQYF	TGCAGTGCTCTTAGCGGGAGGGCCTACGAGCAGTACTTC
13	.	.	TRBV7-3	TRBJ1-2	CASSLNGPYGYTF	TGTGCCAGCAGCTTAAATGGTCCCTATGGCTACACCTTC
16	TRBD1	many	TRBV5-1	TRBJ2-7	CASSLRGLGQGVEQYF	TGCGCCAGCAGCTTGCGGGGACTGGGACAGGGTGTCGAGCAGTACTTC
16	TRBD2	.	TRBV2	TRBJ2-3	CASKGPGLANSDTQYF	TGTGCCAGCAAAGGACCGGGACTAGCAAATTCAGATACGCAGTATTTT
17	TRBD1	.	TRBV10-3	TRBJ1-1	CAISDRRQGKLNTEAFF	TGTGCCATCAGTGACAGACGACAGGGGAAACTGAACACTGAAGCTTTCTTT
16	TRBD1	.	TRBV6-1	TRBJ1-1	CASGGTGGSLNTEAFF	TGTGCCAGCGGGGGGACAGGGGGCTCCCTGAACACTGAAGCTTTCTTT
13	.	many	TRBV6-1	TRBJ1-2	CASTQTDNYGYTF	TGTGCCAGCACCCAGACAGATAACTATGGCTACACCTTC
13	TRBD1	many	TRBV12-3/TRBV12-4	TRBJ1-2	CASKPDRGNGYTF	TGTGCCAGCAAACCGGACAGGGGGAATGGCTACACCTTC
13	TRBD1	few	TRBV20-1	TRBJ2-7	CSAIQGAGYEQYF	TGCAGTGCTATACAGGGGGCCGGGTACGAGCAGTACTTC
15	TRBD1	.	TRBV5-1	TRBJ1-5	CTSSLGTGSNQPQHF	TGCACCAGCAGCTTGGGGACAGGGAGCAATCAGCCCCAGCATTTT
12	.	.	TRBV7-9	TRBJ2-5	CASTTVGETQYF	TGTGCCAGCACCACCGTCGGCGAGACCCAGTACTTC